This T cell receptor (beta chain) was identified during a study of Graves' ophthalmopathy and Graves' hyperthyroidism (dated by TCRdb to between 2017 and 2018). The study in broad terms: Peripheral blood was collected at initial diagnosis, prior to any treatment. A discovery set of more than 90 patients (around 40 ophthalmopathy, approximately 58 stable hyperthyroidism) was enrolled to explore V-J signatures distinguishing ophthalmopathy from hyperthyroidism. In total, 135 blood samples were TCR-sequenced: around 42 ophthalmopathy, some 80 hyperthyroidism and roughly 17 hyperthyroidism-to-ophthalmopathy patients. In over five hyperthyroidism patients, T-cell repertoires of thyroid tissue and blood were compared. An independent validation cohort comprised under 20 hyperthyroidism patients and over 15 patients who later progressed from hyperthyroidism to ophthalmopathy. The 75 to 100 discovery patients were divided at random into training and test sets in a 7:3 ratio. After sampling, hyperthyroidism patients received methimazole starting at 30 mg daily, and ophthalmopathy patients received high-dose intravenous methylprednisolone. The study used signatures of the TCR beta repertoire to tell Graves' ophthalmopathy apart from Graves' hyperthyroidism and to predict which patients would progress to ophthalmopathy. Overall results and qualifications from the work: Sample size was not statistically predetermined, and group allocation was not concealed from the investigators. In validation, the model predicted ophthalmopathy progression with less than 71% sensitivity and 72% to 80% specificity; more than ten predicted patients were CT-confirmed with GO in a median of approximately 6.5 months. Most of the expanded thyroid clonotypes with a frequency above 0.001 were also detected in blood, and it was suggested that the thyroid immune response may be reflected by blood repertoires. The 13-signature model separated ophthalmopathy from stable hyperthyroidism with over 85% sensitivity and 81.08% specificity in cross-validation, and 80%/75% in the test set.

For repertoire sequencing, TCR beta CDR3 regions were amplified from RNA transcripts. The first round was an RT-PCR using HTBI primers with the Qiagen OneStep RT-PCR kit, and this first round was followed by a second-round multiplex PCR, then size selection and purification. Libraries were sequenced on an Illumina HiSeq2000 using paired-end 100 bp reads. Under the source paper's analysis protocol: SOAPnuke was used to process the reads, removing any read that contained adapters or uncalled bases, had a mean Phred below 15, or lacked an exact match to the constant primer or identifier. High-quality paired reads were merged with COPE v1.2.5. Each unique nucleotide sequence was defined as a clonotype, and clonotypes were aligned to IMGT TRB V, D and J references with MiTCR v1.1. The analysis was limited to V-J combinations with a frequency above 0.0001, which together covered more than 98% of repertoires. For each V-J combination, a TCR clonal expansion and chaos score was defined as the ratio of F50 clonal expansion to chaos observed in the TCRdist matrix. Welch's t-statistics and random forest were used to narrow the features down to around twelve V-J combinations, which were then fed into a naive Bayes classifier. Thyroid-blood repertoire similarity was quantified with the Morisita-Horn index. In-frame beta chains were kept once TCRdb had trimmed the public reads at Q25 with fastp and called clones with MiXCR. One record per CDR3 amino acid sequence lists the most common genes and DNA. Clone size and V and J calls follow TCRdb, not the original study. This sample is represented by 620,000 or so distinct CDR3 sequences; over 20% of them were singletons. The ten largest clones represent roughly 6.9% of the sample.

The CDR3 has 11 amino acids, counting the end cysteine and phenylalanine. The CDR3 DNA has 33 bases and is translated from base 1. Trimming takes 6 bases from V and 7 bases from J, and the germline ends sit 9 bases apart. This clonotype has only one observation. The target of this receptor is not known. No much larger clonotype is one base removed from it; base qualities were not supplied. Resting on one read, the evidence is weak. Stable hyperthyroidism was defined as no progression to ophthalmopathy within 18 months of follow-up. Hyperthyroidism patients were newly diagnosed, were aged 18 to 65 years, and had a disease duration under 2 months. Anyone with other autoimmune diseases, uncontrolled infections, pregnancy or lactation was excluded from the study. Diagnosis relied on clinical symptoms, serum thyroxine, TRAb, thyroid ultrasound and orbital computed tomography. Ficoll-Paque density gradient centrifugation was used to isolate PBMCs from about 10 ml of fresh peripheral blood. Trizol reagent was used to extract the total RNA, and its quality was then checked on an Agilent 2100 Bioanalyzer.

The V gene is TRBV12-3 or TRBV12-4 and the J gene is TRBJ2-5, with the D segment identity uncertain. Sequencing used peripheral blood. The clonotype was recovered from a woman aged 18 to 35 with stable Graves' hyperthyroidism. Some clones in this sample may be carry-over from other donors' samples. Donor details come from another sample of the same person, matched by shared clones. The bases read TGTGCCAGCAGGGGGTATAGGACCCAGTACTTC. The translation is CASRGYRTQYF.